This T cell receptor beta chain was profiled in a study of T cell repertoires in cytomegalovirus infection. On the study more broadly: Based on public TCR beta signatures, there were indications of CMV infection and of a matching HLA type.

From the reads, TCRdb called clonotypes with MiXCR, one entry per CDR3 protein. The sample records tens of thousands of distinct CDR3 sequences, 40% to 50% being singletons. The germline V gene encodes CDR1 LNHNV and CDR2 YYDKDF (reference sequence). V was trimmed by 8 bases and J by 4 bases, leaving 12 bases between them. The CDR3 has 13 residues. This clonotype showed up just once. The antigen remains undetermined. The sample in question was CD8+ T cells from cultured PBMCs, obtained from culture after CMV antigen stimulation. V usage is TRBV15 and J usage is TRBJ2-1; a possible D gene is TRBD1 (5 bases). The sequence came from a human donor in good health (CMV status not recorded). Some clones in this sample may be carry-over from other donors' samples. CDR3 loop: CATWSRQYNEQFF. CDR3 DNA sequence: TGTGCCACCTGGAGCAGACAGTACAATGAGCAGTTCTTC.